This TCR beta chain was observed in a study of T-cell reconstitution after alpha-beta-depleted transplantation in children. Study-wide results and limits: T cells produced anew were the main source of T-cell counts and diversity one year after transplant. Reportedly, alpha-beta T cells present about two months post-transplant originated from several hundred expanded clones of graft origin. Surviving recipient T cells and thymic progenitors produced the high day-60 TCRbeta diversity seen in some patients.

This clonotype has just a few counts. Its antigen is not identified. During its preparation, the TCRbeta library received unique molecular identifiers. TCRdb processed the PCR reads anew with MiXCR; each CDR3 protein has one entry. Among 610,000 or so distinct CDR3 sequences listed, 25% to 30% were seen once. Trimming took 3 bases from V and 5 from J; bases not matched to a gene: 11. CDR3 length equals 18 residues. Germline V gene sequence: CDR1 MGHRA, CDR2 YSYEKL. The sample was PBMCs, taken before TCRalphabeta/CD19-depleted stem cell transplant. The clonotype was recovered from a boy under two years old with Wiskott-Aldrich syndrome, due to receive a stem cell transplant. This chain connects TRBV4-1 to TRBJ2-1, with 12 bases lining up with TRBD2. The CDR3: CASSHRRTSGRSDNEQFF. CDR3 coding DNA: TGCGCCAGCAGCCATAGGAGAACTAGCGGGAGGAGTGACAATGAGCAGTTCTTC.